This TCR beta chain was obtained from a study of blood T cells in healthy people across ages. Trimming stripped 3 bases from V and 3 bases from J, with 9 bases between. Per the germline V gene, CDR1 is MNHEY and CDR2 is SMNVEV (reference sequence). The CDR3 has 13 residues. General study findings and limits: Because sorting was not performed, PBMCs prevented conclusive naive versus antigen-experienced comparison.

Primed by a sample-barcoded 5' primer and a J-beta primer mix, a second PCR proceeded for roughly 6 to 12 cycles. TCRdb analysed the 5' RACE reads with MiXCR anew, one entry per CDR3 protein. The table includes approximately 2,000,000 distinct CDR3 sequences, about 39% detected once. This clonotype showed up many times. Its antigen is as yet unknown. This chain uses TRBV27 with TRBJ2-7; tentatively, D is TRBD1 (6 bases). The TCR originated in a human donor in good health. The sample comprised blood. The CDR3 bases are TGTGCCAGCAGTTTTGGACAGTACTACGAGCAGTACTTC. Encoded protein: CASSFGQYYEQYF.